This T cell receptor beta chain was sequenced during a study of blood T cells in healthy people across ages. Regarding the study as a whole: Percentage of naive T cells showed a strong correlation with TCR beta diversity.

As regards this clonotype: Its cognate antigen is unknown.

Germline assignment: CDR1 SGHTA and CDR2 FQGNSA. V was pared by 4 bases and J by 10 bases, with 9 bases of the junction left unmatched. The CDR3 is 15 amino acids. Sample-barcoded 5' priming and a J-beta primer mix drove a second PCR of 7 to 11 cycles. MiXCR, applied by TCRdb to the 5' RACE reads, yields one record per CDR3 protein. The top ten clones hold under 9% of a sample with roughly 550,000 distinct CDR3 sequences, about 24% of them seen once. These data were also filed under a second study, of T cells of mothers and their children. As that study records: Random nucleotides (2-4) and sample barcodes were added by the M1S primer used in the second PCR. Each mother yielded more than 8 million TCR beta CDR3 reads. Each child yielded a few million reads. When mothers and children were related, their normalized repertoire overlap, which was always slightly higher, did not differ significantly from that of unrelated pairs.

The specimen was blood. The rearrangement uses TRBV7-2 and TRBJ1-6, with TRBD1 matching over 8 bases. The clonotype originates from a boy younger than 18 in good health. The CDR3 DNA reads as TGTGCCAGCAGCTCTCGGCCCAGGGGGCAGTCACCCCTCCACTTT. This translates into CASSSRPRGQSPLHF. The full variable domain, with the rest looked up from reference TRBV7-2 and TRBJ1-6, is GAGVSQSPSNKVTEKGKDVELRCDPISGHTALYWYRQSLGQGLEFLIYFQGNSAPDKSGLPSDRFSAERTGGSVSTLTIQRTQQEDSAVYLCASSSRPRGQSPLHFGNGTRLTVT.